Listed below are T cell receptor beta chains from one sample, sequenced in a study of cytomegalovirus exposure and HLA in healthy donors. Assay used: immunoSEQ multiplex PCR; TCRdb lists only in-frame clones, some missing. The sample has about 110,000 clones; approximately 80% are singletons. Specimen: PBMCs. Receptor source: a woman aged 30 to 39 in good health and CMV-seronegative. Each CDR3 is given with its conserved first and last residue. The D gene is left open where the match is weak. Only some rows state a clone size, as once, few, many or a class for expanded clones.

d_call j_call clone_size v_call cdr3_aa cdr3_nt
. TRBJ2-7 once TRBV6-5 CASNSRGNYEQYF TGTGCCAGCAACTCCCGGGGGAACTACGAGCAGTACTTC
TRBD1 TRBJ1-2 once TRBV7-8 CASSNVQGHNYGFTF TGTGCCAGCAGCAACGTACAGGGGCATAACTATGGCTTCACCTTC
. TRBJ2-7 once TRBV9 CASGRGSYEQYF TGTGCCAGCGGCCGAGGGTCATACGAGCAGTACTTC
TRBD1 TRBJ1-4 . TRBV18 CASSRGGGEKLFF TGTGCCAGCTCACGAGGGGGCGGGGAAAAACTGTTTTTT
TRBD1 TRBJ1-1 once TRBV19 CASSIPLGTGAGTEAFF TGTGCCAGTAGTATACCCCTCGGGACAGGGGCGGGCACTGAAGCTTTCTTT
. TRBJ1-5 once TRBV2 CASAPDGGSNQPQHF TGTGCCAGCGCCCCTGACGGGGGGAGCAATCAGCCCCAGCATTTT
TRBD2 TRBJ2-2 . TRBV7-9 CASRALAGGVTGELFF TGTGCCAGCAGAGCTCTCGCGGGAGGGGTCACCGGGGAGCTGTTTTTT
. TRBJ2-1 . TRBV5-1 CASRVGKVDLGDEQFF TGCGCCAGCCGGGTCGGAAAGGTCGATCTGGGTGATGAGCAGTTCTTC
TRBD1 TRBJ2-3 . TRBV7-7 CASSPDRDRGTDTQYF TGTGCTAGCAGCCCGGACCGGGACAGGGGGACAGATACGCAGTATTTT
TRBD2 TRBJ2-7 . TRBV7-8 CASSFGLAGLTFTYEQYF TGTGCCAGCAGTTTTGGACTAGCGGGACTAACCTTTACCTACGAGCAGTACTTC
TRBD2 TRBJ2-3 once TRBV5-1 CASSTGLAGGLDTQYF TGCGCCAGCAGCACGGGACTAGCGGGAGGATTGGATACGCAGTATTTT
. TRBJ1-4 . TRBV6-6 CASSYSSNEKLFF TGTGCCAGCAGTTACAGCTCGAATGAAAAACTGTTTTTT
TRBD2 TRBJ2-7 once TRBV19 CASSLSSGFYEQYF TGTGCCAGTAGTCTCTCTAGCGGATTCTACGAGCAGTACTTC
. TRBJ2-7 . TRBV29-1 CSVGNSYEQYF TGCAGCGTTGGAAACTCCTACGAGCAGTACTTC
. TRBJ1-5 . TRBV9 CASSLTAGGNQPQHF TGTGCCAGCAGTCTCACGGCCGGGGGCAATCAGCCCCAGCATTTT
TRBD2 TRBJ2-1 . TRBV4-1 CASSQGLAGYNEQFF TGCGCCAGCAGCCAAGGGCTAGCGGGGTACAATGAGCAGTTCTTC
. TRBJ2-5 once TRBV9 CASSVEPLGTQYF TGTGCCAGCAGCGTAGAGCCCCTAGGGACCCAGTACTTC
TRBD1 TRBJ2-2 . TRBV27 CAARSTGTGGTGELFF TGTGCCGCGCGCTCGACCGGGACAGGGGGCACCGGGGAGCTGTTTTTT
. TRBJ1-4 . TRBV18 CASSPVLTAHNEKLFF TGTGCCAGCTCACCAGTTCTAACAGCCCATAATGAAAAACTGTTTTTT
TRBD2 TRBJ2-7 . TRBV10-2 CASRFGGLVYEQYF TGCGCCAGCAGATTCGGGGGACTAGTCTACGAGCAGTACTTC
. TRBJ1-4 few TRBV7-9 CASSLSELEKLFF TGTGCCAGCAGCCTAAGTGAGTTAGAAAAACTGTTTTTT
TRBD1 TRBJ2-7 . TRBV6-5 CASRPGQGVYEQYF TGTGCCAGCAGACCGGGACAGGGGGTCTACGAGCAGTACTTC
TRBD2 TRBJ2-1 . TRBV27 CASSSPSGRAGEQFF TGTGCCAGCAGTTCCCCTAGCGGGAGGGCCGGTGAGCAGTTCTTC
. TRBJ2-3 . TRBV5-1 CASSLYSVGSTDTQYF TGCGCCAGCAGCTTGTATTCAGTCGGGAGTACAGATACGCAGTATTTT
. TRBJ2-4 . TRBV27 CASSLMYSGSAKNIQYF TGTGCCAGCAGTTTAATGTACAGCGGTTCAGCCAAAAACATTCAGTACTTC
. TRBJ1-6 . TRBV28 CASSFKVVQGRYNSPLHF TGTGCCAGCAGTTTTAAGGTCGTGCAGGGGAGATATAATTCACCCCTCCACTTT
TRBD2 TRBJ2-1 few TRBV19 CASSIRHILAGGEQFF TGTGCCAGTAGTATCCGACATATTCTAGCGGGAGGCGAGCAGTTCTTC
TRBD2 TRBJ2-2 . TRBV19 CASSRAGGGMNTGELFF TGTGCCAGTAGTCGGGCGGGAGGCGGAATGAACACCGGGGAGCTGTTTTTT
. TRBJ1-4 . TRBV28 CASSLSSRGNEKLFF TGTGCCAGCAGTCTTTCGAGCAGGGGAAATGAAAAACTGTTTTTT
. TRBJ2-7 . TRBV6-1 CASSEPRTQQDYEQYF TGTGCCAGCAGTGAACCCCGGACTCAGCAAGACTACGAGCAGTACTTC
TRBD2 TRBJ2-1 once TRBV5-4 CASSSGLASDEQFF TGTGCCAGCAGCTCAGGACTAGCGTCGGATGAGCAGTTCTTC
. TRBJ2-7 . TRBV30 CAWSTGFEHRSSSYEQYF TGTGCCTGGAGCACCGGGTTCGAGCACCGCTCAAGCTCCTACGAGCAGTACTTC
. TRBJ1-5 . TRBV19 CVSSIQDSYQPQHF TGTGTCAGTAGTATCCAAGACAGTTATCAGCCCCAGCATTTT
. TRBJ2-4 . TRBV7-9 CASSLPGSKNIQYF TGTGCCAGCAGCTTACCCGGGTCCAAAAACATTCAGTACTTC
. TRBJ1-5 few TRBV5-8 CASSLVSGFSNQPQHF TGTGCCAGCAGCTTGGTGTCAGGTTTCAGCAATCAGCCCCAGCATTTT
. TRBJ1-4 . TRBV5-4 CASSFQGGPNEKLFF TGTGCCAGCAGTTTTCAGGGAGGACCTAATGAAAAACTGTTTTTT
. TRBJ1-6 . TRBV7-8 CASSFYRDFNSPLHF TGTGCCAGCAGCTTTTACCGGGACTTTAATTCACCCCTCCACTTT
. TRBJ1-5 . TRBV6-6 CASSYPQPQHF TGTGCCAGCAGTTACCCGCAGCCCCAGCATTTT
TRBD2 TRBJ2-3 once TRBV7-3 CASSLQAGGPADTQYF TGTGCCAGCAGCTTACAAGCGGGAGGGCCTGCAGATACGCAGTATTTT
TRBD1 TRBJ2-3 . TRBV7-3 CASSLNGDRGTDTQYF TGTGCCAGCAGCTTAAATGGGGACAGAGGCACAGATACGCAGTATTTT